The clone carrying this T cell receptor beta chain was seen a single time. The sample originates from a study of control samples from healthy donors and cancer patients. The data were produced by immunoSEQ multiplex PCR, yet TCRdb's version contains in-frame clones alone and is incomplete. The sample includes 250,000 to 300,000 clones, about four fifths of them seen just once. Sequenced sample: PBMCs. The origin of this receptor is a woman in her fifties or sixties with lung cancer.

The CDR3 DNA reads TGTGCCAGCAGCCAGTCAGGGAGCCATCAGCCCCAGCATTTT. Amino acids: CASSQSGSHQPQHF. The gene calls are TRBV3-1 (or the pseudogene TRBV3-2) and TRBJ1-5, with D possibly TRBD1 on 5 matching bases. The V end lost 3 bases, the J end lost 5 bases, and 11 bases lay between the germline ends. The CDR3 spans 14 residues. The V gene's germline CDR1 is LGHDT and CDR2 YNNKEL (reference sequence).